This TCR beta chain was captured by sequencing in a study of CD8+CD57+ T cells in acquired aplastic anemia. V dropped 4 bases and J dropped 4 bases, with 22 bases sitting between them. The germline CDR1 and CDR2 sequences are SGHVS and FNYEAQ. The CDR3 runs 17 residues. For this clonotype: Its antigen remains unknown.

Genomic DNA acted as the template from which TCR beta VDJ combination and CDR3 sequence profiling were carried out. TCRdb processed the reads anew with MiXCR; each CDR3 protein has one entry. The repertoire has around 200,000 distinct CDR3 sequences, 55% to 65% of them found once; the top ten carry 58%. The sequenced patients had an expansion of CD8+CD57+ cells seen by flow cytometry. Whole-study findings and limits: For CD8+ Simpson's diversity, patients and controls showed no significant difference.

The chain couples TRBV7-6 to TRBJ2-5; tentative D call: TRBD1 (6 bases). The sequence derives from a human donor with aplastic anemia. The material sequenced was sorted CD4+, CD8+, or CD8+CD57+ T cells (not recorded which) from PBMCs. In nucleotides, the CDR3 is TGTGCCAGCAGCTCCAGGGGTAACGGGTGGGGTCTAGAGACCCAGTACTTC. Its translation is CASSSRGNGWGLETQYF.